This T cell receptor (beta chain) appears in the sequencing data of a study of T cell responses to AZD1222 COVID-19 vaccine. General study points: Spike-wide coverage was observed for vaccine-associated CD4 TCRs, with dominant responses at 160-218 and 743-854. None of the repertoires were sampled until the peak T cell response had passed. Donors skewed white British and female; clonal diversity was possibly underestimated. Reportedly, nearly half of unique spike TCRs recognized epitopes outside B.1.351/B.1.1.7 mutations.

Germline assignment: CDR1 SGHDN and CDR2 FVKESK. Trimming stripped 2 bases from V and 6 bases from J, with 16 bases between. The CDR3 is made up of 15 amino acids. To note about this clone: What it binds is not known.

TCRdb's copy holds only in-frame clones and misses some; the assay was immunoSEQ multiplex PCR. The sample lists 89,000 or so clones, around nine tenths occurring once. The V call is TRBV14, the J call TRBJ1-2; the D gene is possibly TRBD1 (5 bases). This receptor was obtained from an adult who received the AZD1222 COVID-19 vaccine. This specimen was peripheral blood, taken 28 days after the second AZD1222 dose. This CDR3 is CASSQIRQGLNGYTF. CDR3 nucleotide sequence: TGTGCCAGCAGCCAAATCCGCCAGGGTTTGAATGGCTACACCTTC.